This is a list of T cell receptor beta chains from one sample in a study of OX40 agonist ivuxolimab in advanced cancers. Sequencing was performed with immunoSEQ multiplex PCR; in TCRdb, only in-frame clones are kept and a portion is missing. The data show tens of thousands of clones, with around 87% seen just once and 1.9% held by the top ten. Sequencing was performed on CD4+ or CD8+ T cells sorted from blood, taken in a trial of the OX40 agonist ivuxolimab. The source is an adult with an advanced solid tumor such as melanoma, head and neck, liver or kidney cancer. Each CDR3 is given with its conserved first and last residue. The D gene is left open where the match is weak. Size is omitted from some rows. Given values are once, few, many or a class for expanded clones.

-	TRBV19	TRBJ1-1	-	CASSIEAGRNTEAFF	TGTGCCAGTAGTATAGAGGCAGGGAGGAACACTGAAGCTTTCTTT
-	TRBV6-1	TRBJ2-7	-	CASRRGLSSYEQYF	TGTGCCAGCCGCAGGGGCCTAAGCTCCTACGAGCAGTACTTC
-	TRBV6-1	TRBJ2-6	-	CASSEGPLSGANVLTF	TGTGCCAGCAGTGAAGGACCCCTCTCTGGGGCCAACGTCCTGACTTTC
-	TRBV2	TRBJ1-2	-	CASTLRAGDGYTF	TGTGCCAGCACATTAAGAGCAGGGGATGGCTACACCTTC
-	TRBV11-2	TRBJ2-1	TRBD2	CASSSRLAGGGPYNEQFF	TGTGCCAGCAGCTCCCGACTAGCGGGAGGAGGCCCGTACAATGAGCAGTTCTTC
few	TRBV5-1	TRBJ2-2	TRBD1	CASSLAGQGHTGELFF	TGCGCCAGCAGCTTGGCGGGACAGGGTCACACCGGGGAGCTGTTTTTT
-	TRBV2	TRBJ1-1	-	CAGRLNTEAFF	TGTGCCGGGAGACTAAACACTGAAGCTTTCTTT
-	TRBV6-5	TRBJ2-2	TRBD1	CASRITGALREELFF	TGTGCCAGCAGAATTACAGGGGCCCTCAGGGAGGAGCTGTTTTTT
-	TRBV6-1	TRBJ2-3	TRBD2	CASSEGTSGLSSTDTQYF	TGTGCCAGCAGTGAAGGGACTAGCGGGTTAAGTAGCACAGATACGCAGTATTTT
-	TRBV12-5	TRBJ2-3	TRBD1	CASASGAGGRRGTDTQYF	TGTGCTAGTGCCTCTGGGGCAGGGGGCCGTCGAGGCACAGATACGCAGTATTTT
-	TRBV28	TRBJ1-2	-	CASSLLPAVYGYTF	TGTGCCAGCAGTTTATTACCCGCCGTCTATGGCTACACCTTC
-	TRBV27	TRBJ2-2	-	CASSAWGGRRAGELFF	TGTGCCAGCAGTGCTTGGGGAGGCCGGCGTGCCGGGGAGCTGTTTTTT
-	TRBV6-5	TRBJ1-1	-	CASSQVENTEAFF	TGTGCCAGCAGCCAGGTTGAGAACACTGAAGCTTTCTTT
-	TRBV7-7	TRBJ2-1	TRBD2	CASSPGLAGAGNEQFF	TGTGCCAGCAGCCCCGGACTAGCGGGAGCAGGGAATGAGCAGTTCTTC
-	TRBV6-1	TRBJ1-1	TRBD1	CAESGGVNTEAFF	TGTGCCGAATCAGGGGGGGTGAACACTGAAGCTTTCTTT
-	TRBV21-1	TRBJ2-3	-	CASSKGGTCTDTQYF	TGTGCCAGCAGCAAAGGAGGAACCTGCACAGATACGCAGTATTTT
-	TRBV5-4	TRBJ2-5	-	CASTKGQQETQYF	TGTGCCAGCACTAAAGGACAGCAAGAGACCCAGTACTTC
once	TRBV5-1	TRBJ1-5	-	CASSLAGDQPQHF	TGCGCCAGCAGCTTGGCCGGGGATCAGCCCCAGCATTTT
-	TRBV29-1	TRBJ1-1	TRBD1	CSVDPQGNSEAFF	TGCAGCGTTGACCCACAGGGGAACAGTGAAGCTTTCTTT
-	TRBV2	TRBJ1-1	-	CASSVGREAITEAFF	TGTGCCAGCAGTGTAGGCAGGGAAGCGATCACTGAAGCTTTCTTT
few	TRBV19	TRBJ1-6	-	CASSRDYNSPLHF	TGTGCCAGTAGTCGGGACTATAATTCACCCCTCCACTTT
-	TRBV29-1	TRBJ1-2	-	CSVTDSNYGYTF	TGCAGCGTCACCGACAGTAACTATGGCTACACCTTC
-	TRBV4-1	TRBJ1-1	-	CASSQNTEAFF	TGCGCCAGCAGCCAGAACACTGAAGCTTTCTTT
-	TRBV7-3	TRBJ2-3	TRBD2	CASRGESTDTQYF	TGTGCCAGCCGGGGGGAAAGCACAGATACGCAGTATTTT
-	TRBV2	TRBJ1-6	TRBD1	CASSDGGTGLSPLHF	TGTGCCAGCAGTGATGGAGGGACAGGGCTTTCACCCCTCCACTTT
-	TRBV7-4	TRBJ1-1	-	CASSSDSGNTEAFF	TGTGCCAGCAGCTCGGACTCAGGAAACACTGAAGCTTTCTTT
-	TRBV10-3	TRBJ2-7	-	CAISRQSRYEQYF	TGTGCCATCAGCCGACAGAGCAGGTACGAGCAGTACTTC
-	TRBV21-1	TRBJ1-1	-	CASSKLWRVCEAFF	TGTGCCAGCAGCAAGTTGTGGAGGGTTTGTGAAGCTTTCTTT
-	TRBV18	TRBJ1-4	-	CASSPRTPSGSNEKLFF	TGTGCCAGCTCACCTCGAACCCCCAGTGGGTCTAATGAAAAACTGTTTTTT
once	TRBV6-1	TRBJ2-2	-	CASSVQNTFTGELFF	TGTGCCAGCAGTGTACAGAATACCTTCACCGGGGAGCTGTTTTTT
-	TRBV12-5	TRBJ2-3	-	CASGPVPDTQYF	TGTGCTAGTGGTCCGGTGCCAGATACGCAGTATTTT
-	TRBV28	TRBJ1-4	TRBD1	CASSWGTGKGDEKLFF	TGTGCCAGCAGTTGGGGGACAGGGAAGGGAGATGAAAAACTGTTTTTT
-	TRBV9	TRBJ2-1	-	CASSVASSSYNEQFF	TGTGCCAGCAGCGTAGCATCGAGCTCCTACAATGAGCAGTTCTTC